The 5 T cell receptor beta chains in this list originate from one sample, sequenced in a study of shared clonotypes between healthy human individuals. Some clones are missing from TCRdb's copy, which holds only in-frame ones; the method was immunoSEQ multiplex PCR. Of some 500,000 clones listed, approximately 77% are singletons. Sequencing was performed on PBMCs. Receptors were obtained from a woman aged 40 to 50 in good health. Some clones in this sample may be carry-over from other donors' samples.

The J gene is TRBJ2-2, the V gene TRBV10-3; D unclear. The V end lost 0 bases, the J end lost 7 bases, and 12 bases lay between the germline ends. Germline V lookup: CDR1 ENHRY, CDR2 SYGVKD. The CDR3 sequence is 15 residues long. DNA of the CDR3: TGTGCCATCAGTGAGTCGGTGCGGTCGAACGGGGAGCTGTTTTTT. It specifies CAISESVRSNGELFF.

V and J are TRBV6-6 and TRBJ2-6, with TRBD2 as a possible D gene (6 bases). The V gene's germline CDR1 is MNHNY and CDR2 SVGAGI (reference sequence). V gave up 5 bases and J gave up 3 bases, with 14 bases separating them. CDR3 length: 16 residues. This CDR3 is CASSPEHGGGANVLTF. The CDR3 nucleotides are TGTGCCAGCAGTCCCGAACACGGGGGTGGGGCCAACGTCCTGACTTTC.

This chain connects TRBV9 to TRBJ2-7; TRBD2 agrees at 10 bases. Germline CDR1 SGDLS, CDR2 YYNGEE. CDR3 length: 15 amino acids. V shed 4 bases and J 2 bases; nucleotides not matched to a gene: 6. CDR3 amino acids: CASSPGLAETYEQYF. The DNA for the CDR3 is TGTGCCAGCAGCCCCGGACTAGCGGAGACCTACGAGCAGTACTTC.

This rearrangement joins TRBV7-2 to TRBJ2-1; D is unclear. The CDR3 consists of 15 residues. Looked up from germline, CDR1 is SGHTA and CDR2 is FQGNSA. Trimming cost V 0 bases and J 8 bases, with 14 bases left between them. CDR3 in amino acids: CASSLATQDRYEQFF. The CDR3 coding sequence is TGTGCCAGCAGCTTAGCGACCCAGGATCGCTATGAGCAGTTCTTC.

The chain has TRBV30 and TRBJ2-1, with D possibly matching TRBD2 (6 bases). Trimming pared 4 bases from V and 0 bases from J, leaving 7 bases between. This CDR3 region has 13 residues. Germline CDR1 is GTSNPN and CDR2 is SVGIG (reference sequence). CDR3 loop: CAWTSDSYNEQFF. CDR3 coding DNA: TGTGCCTGGACTAGCGACTCCTACAATGAGCAGTTCTTC.